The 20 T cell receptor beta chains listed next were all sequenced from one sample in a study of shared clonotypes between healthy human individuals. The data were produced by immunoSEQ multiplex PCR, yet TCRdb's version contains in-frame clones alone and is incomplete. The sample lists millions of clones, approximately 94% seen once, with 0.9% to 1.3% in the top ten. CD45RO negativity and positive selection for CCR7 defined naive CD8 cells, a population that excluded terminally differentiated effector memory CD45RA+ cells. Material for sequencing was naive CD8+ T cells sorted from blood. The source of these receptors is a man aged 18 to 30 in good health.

CDR3 DNA sequence: TGCGCCAGCAGCCAATTTCAACGTACCGGGGAGCTGTTTTTT. Translating it yields CASSQFQRTGELFF. This chain uses TRBV4-3 with TRBJ2-2; D is uncertain. Trimming removed 2 bases at V and 5 bases at J, with 9 bases between. This CDR3 region has 14 residues. Germline V gene sequence: CDR1 LGHNA, CDR2 YSLEER.

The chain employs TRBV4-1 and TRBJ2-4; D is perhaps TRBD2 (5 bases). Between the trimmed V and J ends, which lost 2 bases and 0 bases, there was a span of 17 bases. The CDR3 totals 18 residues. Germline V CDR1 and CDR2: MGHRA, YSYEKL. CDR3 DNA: TGCGCCAGCAGCCAAAATCCCCCGGGAACCCTAGCCAAAAACATTCAGTACTTC. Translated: CASSQNPPGTLAKNIQYF.

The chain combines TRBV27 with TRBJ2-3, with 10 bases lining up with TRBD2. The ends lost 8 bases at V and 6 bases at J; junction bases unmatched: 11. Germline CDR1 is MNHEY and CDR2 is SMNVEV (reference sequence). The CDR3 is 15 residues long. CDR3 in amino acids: CASASLAGVYDTQYF. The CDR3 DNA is TGTGCCAGCGCCTCTCTAGCGGGAGTATACGATACGCAGTATTTT.

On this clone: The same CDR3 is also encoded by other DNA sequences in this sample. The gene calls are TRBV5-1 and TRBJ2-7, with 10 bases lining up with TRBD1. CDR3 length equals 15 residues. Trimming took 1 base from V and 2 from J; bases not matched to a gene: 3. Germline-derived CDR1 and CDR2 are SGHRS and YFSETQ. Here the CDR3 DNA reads TGCGCCAGCAGCTTGACGGGACAGGGGACCTACGAGCAGTACTTC. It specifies CASSLTGQGTYEQYF. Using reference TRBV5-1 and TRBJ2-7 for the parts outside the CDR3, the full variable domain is KAGVTQTPRYLIKTRGQQVTLSCSPISGHRSVSWYQQTPGQGLQFLFEYFSETQRNKGNFPGRFSGRQFSNSRSEMNVSTLELGDSALYLCASSLTGQGTYEQYFGPGTRLTVT.

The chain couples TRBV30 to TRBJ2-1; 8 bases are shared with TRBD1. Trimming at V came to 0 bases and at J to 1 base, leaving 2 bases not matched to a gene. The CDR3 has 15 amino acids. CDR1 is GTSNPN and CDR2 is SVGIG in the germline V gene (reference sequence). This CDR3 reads CAWSVRQGSYNEQFF. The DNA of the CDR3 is TGTGCCTGGAGTGTCAGACAGGGGTCCTACAATGAGCAGTTCTTC.

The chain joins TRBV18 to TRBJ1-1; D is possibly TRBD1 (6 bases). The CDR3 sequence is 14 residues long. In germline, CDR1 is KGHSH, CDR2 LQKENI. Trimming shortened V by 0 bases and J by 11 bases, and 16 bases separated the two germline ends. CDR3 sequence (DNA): TGTGCCAGCTCACCACCGGGGGCTGACCCTCGGGCTTTCTTT. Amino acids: CASSPPGADPRAFF. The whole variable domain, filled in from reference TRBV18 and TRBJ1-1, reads NAGVMQNPRHLVRRRGQEARLRCSPMKGHSHVYWYRQLPEEGLKFMVYLQKENIIDESGMPKERFSAEFPKEGPSILRIQQVVRGDSAAYFCASSPPGADPRAFFGQGTRLTVV.

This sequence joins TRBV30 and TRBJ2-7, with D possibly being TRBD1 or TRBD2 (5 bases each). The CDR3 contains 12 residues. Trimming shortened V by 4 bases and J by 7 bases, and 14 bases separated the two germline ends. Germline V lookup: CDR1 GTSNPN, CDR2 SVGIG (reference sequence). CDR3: CAWNRDGLEQYF. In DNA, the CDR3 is TGTGCCTGGAACCGGGACGGTCTGGAGCAGTACTTC.

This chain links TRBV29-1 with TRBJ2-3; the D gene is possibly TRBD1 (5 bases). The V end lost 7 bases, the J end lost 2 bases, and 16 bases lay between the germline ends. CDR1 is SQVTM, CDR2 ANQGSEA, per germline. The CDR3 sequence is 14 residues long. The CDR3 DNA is TGCAGCGCCTCCGTAGGGGCACCCACAGATACGCAGTATTTT. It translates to CSASVGAPTDTQYF.

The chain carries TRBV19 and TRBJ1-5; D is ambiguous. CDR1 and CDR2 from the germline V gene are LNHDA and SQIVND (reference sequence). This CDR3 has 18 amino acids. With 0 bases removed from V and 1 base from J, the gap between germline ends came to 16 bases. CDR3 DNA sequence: TGTGCCAGTAGTATAGATCTCGCAGGTTCCTCGAGCAATCAGCCCCAGCATTTT. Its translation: CASSIDLAGSSSNQPQHF.

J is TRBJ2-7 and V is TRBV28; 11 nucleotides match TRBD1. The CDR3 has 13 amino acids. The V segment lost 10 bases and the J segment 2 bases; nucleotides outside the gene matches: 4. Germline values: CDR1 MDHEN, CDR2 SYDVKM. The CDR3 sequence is CATRGQGAYEQYF. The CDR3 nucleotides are TGTGCCACCCGGGGACAGGGGGCCTACGAGCAGTACTTC.

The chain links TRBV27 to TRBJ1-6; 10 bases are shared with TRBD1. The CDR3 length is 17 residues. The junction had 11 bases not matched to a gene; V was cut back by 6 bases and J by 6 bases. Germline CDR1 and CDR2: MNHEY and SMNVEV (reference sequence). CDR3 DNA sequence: TGTGCCAGCAGGGGCGGTGGGACAGGGGCGCCTAATTCACCCCTCCACTTT. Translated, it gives CASRGGGTGAPNSPLHF.

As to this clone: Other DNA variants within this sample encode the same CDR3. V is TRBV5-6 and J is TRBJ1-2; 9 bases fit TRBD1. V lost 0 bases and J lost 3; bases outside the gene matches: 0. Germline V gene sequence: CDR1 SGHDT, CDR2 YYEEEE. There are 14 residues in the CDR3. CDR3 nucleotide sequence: TGTGCCAGCAGCTTGGGGACAGGGGACTATGGCTACACCTTC. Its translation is CASSLGTGDYGYTF.

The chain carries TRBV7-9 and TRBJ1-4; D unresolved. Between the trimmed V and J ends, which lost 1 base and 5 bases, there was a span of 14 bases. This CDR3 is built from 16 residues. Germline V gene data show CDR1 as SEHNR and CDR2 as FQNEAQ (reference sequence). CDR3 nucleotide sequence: TGTGCCAGCAGCTTAGAACCGTGGGGAGTAAATGAAAAACTGTTTTTT. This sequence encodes CASSLEPWGVNEKLFF.

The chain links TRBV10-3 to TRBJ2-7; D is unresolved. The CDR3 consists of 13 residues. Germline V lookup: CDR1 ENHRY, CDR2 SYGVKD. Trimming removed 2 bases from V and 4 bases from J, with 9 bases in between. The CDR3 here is CAISENGVYEQYF. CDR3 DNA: TGTGCCATCAGTGAGAATGGGGTATACGAGCAGTACTTC.

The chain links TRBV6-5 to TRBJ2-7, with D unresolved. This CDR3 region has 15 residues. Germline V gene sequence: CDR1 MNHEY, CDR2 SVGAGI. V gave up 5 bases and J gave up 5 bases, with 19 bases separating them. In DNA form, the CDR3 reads TGTGCCAGCAGTCTACCTGGAGAGGCTTCCCACGAGCAGTACTTC. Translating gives CASSLPGEASHEQYF.

CDR3: CASSASETYANTGELFF. DNA of the CDR3: TGTGCCAGCAGCGCGTCGGAGACCTACGCGAACACCGGGGAGCTGTTTTTT. The chain couples TRBV9 to TRBJ2-2; D gene unclear. In germline, CDR1 is SGDLS, CDR2 YYNGEE. Trimming cost V 3 bases and J 0 bases, with 15 bases left between them. The CDR3 has 17 residues.

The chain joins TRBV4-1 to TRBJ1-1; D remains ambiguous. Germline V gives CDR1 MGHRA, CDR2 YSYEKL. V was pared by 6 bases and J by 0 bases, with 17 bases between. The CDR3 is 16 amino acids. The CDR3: CASRLTHDLMNTEAFF. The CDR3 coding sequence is TGCGCCAGCAGGCTGACTCACGACCTAATGAACACTGAAGCTTTCTTT.

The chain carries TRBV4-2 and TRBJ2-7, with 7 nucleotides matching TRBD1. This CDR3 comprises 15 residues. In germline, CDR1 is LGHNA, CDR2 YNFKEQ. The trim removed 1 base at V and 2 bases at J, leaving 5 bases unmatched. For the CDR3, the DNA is TGTGCCAGCAGCCAAGGACAGGGCCCTCCCTACGAGCAGTACTTC. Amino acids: CASSQGQGPPYEQYF.

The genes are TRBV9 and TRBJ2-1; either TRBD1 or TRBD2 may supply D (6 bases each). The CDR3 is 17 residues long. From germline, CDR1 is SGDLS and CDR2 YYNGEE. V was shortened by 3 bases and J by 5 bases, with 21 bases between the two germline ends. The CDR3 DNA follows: TGTGCCAGCAGCGAGTCCCCTGGGGGGCCTTTACACAATGAGCAGTTCTTC. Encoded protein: CASSESPGGPLHNEQFF.

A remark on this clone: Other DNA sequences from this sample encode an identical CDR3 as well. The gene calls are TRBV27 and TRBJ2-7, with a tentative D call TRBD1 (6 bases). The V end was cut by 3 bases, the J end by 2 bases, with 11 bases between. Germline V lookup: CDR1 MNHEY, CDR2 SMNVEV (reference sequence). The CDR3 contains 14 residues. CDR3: CASSLWQGPYEQYF. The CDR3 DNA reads TGTGCCAGCAGTTTGTGGCAGGGGCCCTACGAGCAGTACTTC.